These T cell receptor beta chains were read from a single sample in a study of technical replicates of blood from a handful of donors. Measured with immunoSEQ multiplex PCR; TCRdb has only the in-frame clones, and not every one. The sample includes more than 10,000 clones, about 94% seen only once; the top ten take 6.5% to 7.5%. Sequenced input: PBMCs. Receptors were obtained from a human donor in good health. The conserved cysteine and the conserved F or W are not part of the CDR3 here. Each record gives: J gene, V gene, CDR3 protein.

TRBJ1-1 | TRBV10-1 | ASSESASMNTEAF
TRBJ2-3 | TRBV6-1 | ASSNLAGGTDTQY
TRBJ2-3 | TRBV27 | ATGVNSDTQY
TRBJ1-1 | TRBV6-6 | ASSYQTENTEAF
TRBJ1-1 | TRBV6-5 | ASRTGIMNTEAF
TRBJ1-2 | TRBV6-1 | ASSDGSNYGYT
TRBJ2-3 | TRBV5-3 | ARSHSSGSPDTQY
TRBJ2-1 | TRBV13 | ASSLAGGLRRSYNEQF
TRBJ2-3 | TRBV27 | ASSLRVLMDTQY
TRBJ1-5 | TRBV27 | ATGVGTGQSNQPQH
TRBJ2-7 | TRBV6-5 | ASSQTAYYEQY
TRBJ1-5 | TRBV19 | ASGFSVGMSQPQH
TRBJ1-1 | TRBV7-9 | ASEAQGGNTEAF
TRBJ2-7 | TRBV11-2 | ASNPVGGTSYEQY
TRBJ1-5 | TRBV28 | ASRQGSSQPQH
TRBJ2-3 | TRBV7-9 | ASSSGERETDTQY
TRBJ2-3 | TRBV11-2 | ASSLDQWTNTDTQY
TRBJ2-7 | TRBV5-1 | ASSSRDYSYEQY
TRBJ1-5 | TRBV10-3 | AISAQGSRQPQH
TRBJ2-2 | TRBV11-3 | ASSLDRGNTGELF
TRBJ1-3 | TRBV25-1 | ASSEIKHSYSGNTIY
TRBJ1-4 | TRBV28 | ASTLGGTKREKLF
TRBJ2-7 | TRBV2 | ARGGRSHEQY
TRBJ2-3 | TRBV6-4 | ASSRTSGGTDTQY
TRBJ2-7 | TRBV2 | ASSQNEQY
TRBJ2-1 | TRBV6-1 | ASSELRVGAAEQF
TRBJ2-7 | TRBV25-1 | ASSEETSGNREQY
TRBJ1-5 | TRBV5-6 | ASSQGFDQPQH
TRBJ1-2 | TRBV6-5 | ASTQTGGANYGYT
TRBJ1-2 | TRBV11-2 | ASSLGSGTGGQGYT
TRBJ1-3 | TRBV14 | ASSSGTAGNTIY
TRBJ2-1 | TRBV15 | ATSGQRALSYNEQF
TRBJ2-7 | TRBV7-8 | ASSSNRGPGEQY
TRBJ2-7 | TRBV25-1 | ASSGSQGVFYEQY
TRBJ2-1 | TRBV19 | ASSISGGAGDNEQF
TRBJ1-2 | TRBV10-2 | ASSDGTGLNYGYT
TRBJ2-5 | TRBV4-1 | ASSPARDIQETQY
TRBJ2-1 | TRBV9 | ASGTSGSYNEQF
TRBJ1-2 | TRBV6-5 | ASSYGRSSNYGYT
TRBJ1-1 | TRBV30 | AWSVLNRGML
TRBJ1-5 | TRBV30 | AWSTPYGTGGRGNQPQH
TRBJ1-2 | TRBV5-8 | ASSLVGGTGGYGYT
TRBJ2-2 | TRBV7-9 | ASSLGQGDTGELF
TRBJ1-2 | TRBV7-9 | ASSLRSLNYGYT
TRBJ1-5 | TRBV30 | AWSVTGGQNQPQH
TRBJ1-5 | TRBV27 | ASSVTGGGSNQPQH
TRBJ1-1 | TRBV6-6 | ASNPTGAPEAF
TRBJ2-7 | TRBV9 | ASSVAGTGRDEQY
TRBJ2-5 | TRBV18 | ASSPDSGHVQTQY
TRBJ2-7 | TRBV27 | ASSFREGLYEQY